This passage covers 15 T cell receptor beta chains from one sample sequenced in a study of cytomegalovirus exposure and HLA in healthy donors. In the PCR, 60 Vbeta and 13 Jbeta primers were used. This table comes from immunoSEQ multiplex PCR, and its TCRdb copy is limited to in-frame clones, with some not included. The sample lists some 140,000 clones; roughly 77% were seen once. Specimen: PBMCs. These receptors all stem from a female donor in good health and CMV-seronegative.

The CDR3 bases are TGTGCCAGCAGCCAAGAAGACAGGGTAGGATCACCCCTCCACTTT. It encodes CASSQEDRVGSPLHF. The chain has TRBV14 and TRBJ1-6, with 7 bases that match TRBD1. V trimming: 0 bases; J trimming: 10 bases; junction bases outside the gene matches: 6. Germline CDR1 reads SGHDN; CDR2 reads FVKESK. The CDR3 runs to 15 residues.

The chain joins TRBV11-2 to TRBJ1-2; 7 bases fit TRBD1. Germline-derived CDR1 and CDR2 are SGHAT and FQNNGV. The length of the CDR3 is 14 residues. After removal of 4 bases from V and 2 bases from J, the junction contained 4 bases not matched to a gene. The CDR3 sequence: CASSSTGVNYGYTF. CDR3 coding DNA: TGTGCCAGCAGCTCCACAGGGGTGAACTATGGCTACACCTTC. The entire variable domain, with the rest obtained from reference TRBV11-2 and TRBJ1-2, is as follows: EAGVAQSPRYKIIEKRQSVAFWCNPISGHATLYWYQQILGQGPKLLIQFQNNGVVDDSQLPKDRFSAERLKGVDSTLKIQPAKLEDSAVYLCASSSTGVNYGYTFGSGTRLTVV.

The V and J genes are TRBV19 and TRBJ2-1; 13 nucleotides agree with TRBD2. CDR1 and CDR2 (germline): LNHDA, SQIVND (reference sequence). This CDR3 is built from 15 residues. V was clipped by 6 bases and J by 9 bases; unmatched bases: 8. In DNA form, the CDR3 reads TGTGCCAGTAGGCCCCTGACTAGCGGGAGGATTGAGCAGTTCTTC. Its protein is CASRPLTSGRIEQFF.

The chain is built from TRBV19 and TRBJ1-4, with D possibly matching TRBD1 (6 bases). Trimming pared 4 bases from V and 5 bases from J, leaving 14 bases between. Germline V gene data show CDR1 as LNHDA and CDR2 as SQIVND (reference sequence). There are 15 residues in the CDR3. This CDR3 is CASSKGQSGNEKLFF. The CDR3, as DNA: TGTGCCAGTAGTAAAGGACAGAGCGGAAATGAAAAACTGTTTTTT.

V is TRBV19 and J is TRBJ1-2, with 7 bases identical to TRBD1. Germline V gene data show CDR1 as LNHDA and CDR2 as SQIVND (reference sequence). The J segment lost 2 bases and the V segment lost 2 bases, leaving 2 bases of the junction unmatched. The CDR3 length is 14 residues. In DNA form, the CDR3 reads TGTGCCAGTAGTATAAGGGGGCGGAACTATGGCTACACCTTC. It translates to CASSIRGRNYGYTF.

The chain is built from TRBV5-1 and TRBJ2-4; 7 bases match TRBD1. The CDR3 sequence is 16 residues long. The V and J ends lost 0 bases and 8 bases, in that order; junction bases with no gene match: 11. Germline V gives CDR1 SGHRS, CDR2 YFSETQ. The CDR3 region is CASSLGVGTAEDIQYF. As DNA, the CDR3 is TGCGCCAGCAGCTTGGGGGTGGGGACAGCCGAGGACATTCAGTACTTC.

The chain carries TRBV5-1 and TRBJ1-2, with 8 bases lining up with TRBD1. The CDR3 is 15 residues long. With 3 bases clipped from V and 2 bases from J, the junction kept 6 bases outside the gene matches. Germline CDR1 reads SGHRS; CDR2 reads YFSETQ. CDR3 amino acids: CASSSGQGGNYGYTF. The CDR3 bases are TGCGCCAGCAGCTCTGGACAGGGCGGCAACTATGGCTACACCTTC.

The J gene is TRBJ2-2, the V gene TRBV6-1, with 8 bases fitting TRBD2. This CDR3 contains 16 residues. The ends lost 1 base at V and 7 bases at J; junction bases unmatched: 8. The germline V gene encodes CDR1 MNHNS and CDR2 SASEGT. The DNA for the CDR3 is TGTGCCAGCAGTGAAGGCTTAGCGGGGTGGGGCGGGGAGCTGTTTTTT. Amino acids: CASSEGLAGWGGELFF.

The chain uses TRBV5-8 and TRBJ2-5, with D possibly TRBD1 on 6 matching bases. The V end was cut by 4 bases, the J end by 1 base, with 14 bases between. CDR3 length: 15 amino acids. CDR1 SGHTS and CDR2 YDEGEE come from the germline V gene. The CDR3 coding sequence is TGTGCCAGCAGCGCCATCCAGGGGATCCAAGAGACCCAGTACTTC. This sequence encodes CASSAIQGIQETQYF.

CDR3 loop: CASSLDEGVNTGELFF. The CDR3 DNA reads TGTGCCAGCAGCTTAGATGAGGGGGTGAACACCGGGGAGCTGTTTTTT. V usage is TRBV7-8 and J usage is TRBJ2-2; D may be TRBD1 (6 bases). The V end lost 1 base, the J end lost 1 base, and 10 bases lay between the germline ends. Germline V gene data show CDR1 as SGHVS and CDR2 as FQNEAQ. The CDR3 length is 16 residues. Full variable domain (outside the CDR3, taken from reference TRBV7-8 and TRBJ2-2): GAGVSQSPRYKVAKRGQDVALRCDPISGHVSLFWYQQALGQGPEFLTYFQNEAQLDKSGLPSDRFFAERPEGSVSTLKIQRTQQEDSAVYLCASSLDEGVNTGELFFGEGSRLTVL.

This clone has just a few counts. The chain uses TRBV10-3 and TRBJ2-7; 9 bases fit TRBD1. The CDR3 has 13 residues. After removal of 9 bases from V and 5 bases from J, the junction contained 8 bases not matched to a gene. Germline assignment: CDR1 ENHRY and CDR2 SYGVKD. As DNA, the CDR3 is TGTGCCATGCAGGGGACAGGGCAAAACGAGCAGTACTTC. This translates into CAMQGTGQNEQYF.

The rearrangement links TRBV19 to TRBJ1-4; TRBD1 matches 8 bases. The germline V gene has CDR1 LNHDA and CDR2 SQIVND (reference sequence). V lost 6 bases and J lost 5; bases outside the gene matches: 5. CDR3 length equals 14 residues. CDR3 in amino acids: CASSPTGANEKLFF. The CDR3 region has the DNA TGTGCCAGTAGCCCGACAGGGGCAAATGAAAAACTGTTTTTT.

The chain carries TRBV2 and TRBJ1-5; 7 bases map to TRBD1. Germline lookup yields CDR1 SNHLY and CDR2 FYNNEI. V trimming: 8 bases; J trimming: 0 bases; junction bases outside the gene matches: 1. The CDR3 contains 13 residues. The CDR3 loop reads CASSGGSNQPQHF. DNA for the CDR3: TGTGCCAGCTCAGGGGGTAGCAATCAGCCCCAGCATTTT.

V usage is TRBV11-3 and J usage is TRBJ2-7; maybe TRBD1 (6 bases). CDR3 length equals 15 residues. Trimming stripped 4 bases from V and 6 bases from J, with 19 bases between. Germline V lookup: CDR1 SGHNT, CDR2 YENEEA. For the CDR3, the DNA is TGTGCCAGCAGCTCGCCCGAGGACAGATTGACCGAGCAGTACTTC. It encodes CASSSPEDRLTEQYF.

The rearrangement uses TRBV28 and TRBJ1-2, with 7 bases aligning to TRBD1. The CDR3 runs 16 residues. With 5 bases clipped from V and 0 bases from J, the junction kept 9 bases outside the gene matches. Germline CDR1 and CDR2: MDHEN and SYDVKM. CDR3 in DNA: TGTGCCAGCAGTAGAGGGACAGCGACCTCTAACTATGGCTACACCTTC. Translation: CASSRGTATSNYGYTF.